The sequence of this TCR beta chain was determined in a study of T cells in Graves' hyperthyroidism and ophthalmopathy. Study observations and caveats: The blood repertoire included most of the expanded thyroid clonotypes above 0.001.

From RNA transcripts, TCR beta CDR3 regions were amplified. Carried out on the TCR CDR3, a first-round RT-PCR used the HTBI primer set. TCRdb recomputed calls from the multiplex PCR reads with MiXCR, one row per CDR3 protein. The sample contains under 350,000 distinct CDR3 sequences, roughly a fifth of which appear only once. Recently diagnosed hyperthyroidism of less than 2 months' duration affected patients aged 18 to 65. PBMCs were obtained from 10 ml fresh peripheral blood. This CDR3 region has 14 residues. From germline, CDR1 is LNHNV and CDR2 YYDKDF (reference sequence). Trimming left V 1 base short and J 1 base short, with 7 bases between. This clonotype has more than one count but fewer than ten. The antigen is unknown.

The sequencing sample was made of blood. This chain uses TRBV15 with TRBJ2-5; no clear D gene. This TCR was recovered from a woman in her forties or fifties with Graves' hyperthyroidism. CDR3 sequence (DNA): TGTGCCACCAGCAGAGTTTCACCCCAAGAGACCCAGTACTTC. Encoded protein: CATSRVSPQETQYF.